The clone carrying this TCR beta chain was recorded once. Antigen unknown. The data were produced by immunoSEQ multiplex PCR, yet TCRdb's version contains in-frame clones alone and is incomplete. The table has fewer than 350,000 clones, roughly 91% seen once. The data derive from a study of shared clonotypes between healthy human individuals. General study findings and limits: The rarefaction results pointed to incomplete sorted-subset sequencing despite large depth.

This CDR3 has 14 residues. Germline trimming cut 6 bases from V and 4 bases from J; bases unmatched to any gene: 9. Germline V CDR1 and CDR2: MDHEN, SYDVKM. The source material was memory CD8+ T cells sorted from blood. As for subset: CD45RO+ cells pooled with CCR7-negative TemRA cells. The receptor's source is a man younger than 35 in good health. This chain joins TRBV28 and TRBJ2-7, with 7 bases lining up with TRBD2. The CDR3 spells CASSPSGGGYEQYF. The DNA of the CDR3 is TGTGCCAGCAGCCCCTCGGGGGGAGGGTACGAGCAGTACTTC.